This TCR beta chain was profiled in a study of identical twins. All donors were healthy Caucasians. Points from the study as a whole: Analyses of zero insertions could be partly confounded by invariant MAIT and iNKT cells.

TCRdb reprocessed the 5' RACE reads with MiXCR, giving one entry per CDR3 protein. The repertoire includes hundreds of thousands of distinct CDR3 sequences, more than 13% of them detected once, and 8.5% to 10% sits in the top ten. This clonotype was seen repeatedly, ten times or more. Its antigen is as yet unknown. The CDR3 has 14 residues. V lost 4 bases, J lost 2 bases, and 11 bases lay in between. In germline, CDR1 is SEHNR, CDR2 FQNEAQ (reference sequence). The origin of this receptor is a young woman in good health. Input material: memory (CD45RO+) T cells sorted from blood. J is TRBJ2-5 and V is TRBV7-9; TRBD1 is a possible D gene (6 bases). Written as DNA, the CDR3 is TGTGCCAGCAGCTCGTCGGACAGACAAGAGACCCAGTACTTC. Protein sequence: CASSSSDRQETQYF.